The 14 T cell receptor beta chains listed next were all sequenced from one sample in a study of CD4 T cells in relation to SARS-CoV-2 and coronaviruses. These receptors have no identified antigens. The data were produced by immunoSEQ multiplex PCR, yet TCRdb's version contains in-frame clones alone and is incomplete. The data hold 23,000 or so clones, with 75% to 85% observed a single time. Before the COVID-19 pandemic, during about 2011-2019, CD4+ T cells were taken from unexposed donors. CD4+ T cells were isolated from the cells after 10 days of culture. Sequenced sample: CD4+ T cells from PBMCs, cultured in vitro. The receptors derive from a human donor in good health.

V is TRBV2 and J is TRBJ2-5; no definite D call. This CDR3 comprises 14 residues. The V gene lost 3 bases and the J gene lost 2 bases, with 10 bases spanning the gap. CDR1 is SNHLY and CDR2 is FYNNEI in the germline V gene. CDR3 nucleotide sequence: TGTGCCAGCAGTGATGGCCGTAATCAAGAGACCCAGTACTTC. Its protein is CASSDGRNQETQYF.

The V gene is TRBV9, the J gene TRBJ2-7; the match to TRBD1 covers 9 bases. CDR1 and CDR2 from the germline V gene are SGDLS and YYNGEE. The V gene end was trimmed by 4 bases and the J gene end by 2 bases; junction bases not matched to a gene: 4. CDR3 length equals 14 residues. The DNA for the CDR3 is TGTGCCAGCAGCAGGGGACAGGGAACCTACGAGCAGTACTTC. Translation: CASSRGQGTYEQYF.

A word on this clone: The same CDR3 arises from other DNA sequences in this sample as well. The chain has TRBV6-5 and TRBJ1-4; D ambiguous. The germline gives CDR1 MNHEY, CDR2 SVGAGI. This CDR3 is built from 13 residues. The V and J ends lost 3 bases and 5 bases respectively, with 7 bases between them. CDR3 residues: CASSYRRNEKLFF. The CDR3 DNA follows: TGTGCCAGCAGTTATAGAAGAAATGAAAAACTGTTTTTT.

The chain is built from TRBV6-6 and TRBJ2-1; 7 nucleotides line up with TRBD1. Per germline, CDR1 MNHNY and CDR2 SVGAGI (reference sequence). The CDR3 covers 14 residues. The J segment lost 8 bases and the V segment lost 4 bases, leaving 8 bases of the junction unmatched. In DNA, the CDR3 is TGTGCCAGCAGTTCGACAGGGAAGGTTGATGAGCAGTTCTTC. Translation gives CASSSTGKVDEQFF.

V is TRBV19 and J is TRBJ2-5; 7 bases align to TRBD2. J was trimmed by 4 bases and V by 1 base; bases with no gene match: 6. The CDR3 length is 15 residues. From germline, CDR1 is LNHDA and CDR2 SQIVND (reference sequence). The CDR3 protein is CASSIGTSEGETQYF. CDR3 sequence (DNA): TGTGCCAGTAGTATAGGAACTAGCGAAGGAGAGACCCAGTACTTC.

The chain has TRBV6-1 and TRBJ1-2; D is perhaps TRBD1 (5 bases). CDR1 and CDR2 from the germline V gene are MNHNS and SASEGT. This CDR3 contains 13 residues. Between the trimmed V and J ends, which lost 3 bases and 3 bases, there was a span of 8 bases. CDR3 region: CASSEGPDYGYTF. The CDR3 region has the DNA TGTGCCAGCAGTGAGGGACCCGACTATGGCTACACCTTC.

The chain recombines TRBV6-5 with TRBJ1-5; 7 bases align to TRBD1. CDR1 is MNHEY, CDR2 SVGAGI, per germline. Trimming at V came to 6 bases and at J to 0 bases, leaving 5 bases not matched to a gene. The CDR3 loop spans 15 amino acids. CDR3 nucleotides: TGTGCCAGCAGGCCCAACAGGGGTAGCAATCAGCCCCAGCATTTT. The encoded protein is CASRPNRGSNQPQHF.

The rearrangement uses TRBV4-3 and TRBJ2-7; 7 bases fit TRBD1. The CDR3 consists of 14 residues. CDR1 LGHNA and CDR2 YSLEER come from the germline V gene. Unmatched junction bases numbered 10, after V lost 4 bases and J lost 7 bases. CDR3: CASSRRQGHGEQYF. CDR3 bases: TGCGCCAGCAGCCGCCGACAGGGCCATGGTGAGCAGTACTTC.

The chain links TRBV7-2 to TRBJ2-2; TRBD2 matches at 7 bases. The CDR3 is made up of 14 amino acids. The germline gives CDR1 SGHTA, CDR2 FQGNSA. Trimming took 0 bases from V and 9 from J; bases not matched to a gene: 4. The CDR3 DNA reads as TGTGCCAGCAGCTTAGCGGGAGGGCCCAGGGAGCTGTTTTTT. Its protein is CASSLAGGPRELFF.

The V call is TRBV6-5, the J call TRBJ1-4; D call uncertain. Trimming stripped 4 bases from V and 5 bases from J, with 8 bases between. Germline CDR1 is MNHEY and CDR2 is SVGAGI. The CDR3 runs 13 residues. Here the CDR3 DNA reads TGTGCCAGCAGTTCTCAAAAAAATGAAAAACTGTTTTTT. Encoded protein: CASSSQKNEKLFF.

This CDR3 reads CATSDHSPFTRTSAGELFF. DNA of the CDR3: TGTGCCACCAGTGACCACAGCCCCTTCACTAGAACGAGCGCCGGGGAGCTGTTTTTT. The J gene is TRBJ2-2, the V gene TRBV24-1; tentatively, D is TRBD2 (5 bases). V dropped 4 bases and J dropped 6 bases, with 26 bases sitting between them. This CDR3 is built from 19 residues. Germline CDR1 KGHDR, CDR2 SFDVKD.

This clone was seen just once. V usage is TRBV5-6 and J usage is TRBJ1-5; D is possibly TRBD1 (5 bases). Germline V gene data show CDR1 as SGHDT and CDR2 as YYEEEE. The CDR3 extends over 16 amino acids. V was cut by 3 bases and J by 0 bases, with 13 bases left in between. The chain's CDR3 is CASSSSPGRSNQPQHF. Here the CDR3 DNA reads TGTGCCAGCAGCTCGAGCCCGGGACGTAGCAATCAGCCCCAGCATTTT.

V gene TRBV6-1 combines with J gene TRBJ2-1; TRBD2 matches at 10 bases. The germline V gene has CDR1 MNHNS and CDR2 SASEGT. J gave up 9 bases and V 2 bases, and 16 bases lay outside the gene matches. This CDR3 comprises 18 residues. DNA for the CDR3: TGTGCCAGCAGTGAACCCGGGGCTAGCGGGAGTCTAGGACGTGAGCAGTTCTTC. Its protein product is CASSEPGASGSLGREQFF.

The chain has TRBV7-6 and TRBJ1-5; TRBD1 matches at 7 bases. CDR1 is SGHVS, CDR2 FNYEAQ, per germline. The CDR3 consists of 16 residues. The V and J ends lost 1 base and 2 bases, in that order; junction bases with no gene match: 5. Here the CDR3 reads CASSLEAGGGNQPQHF. CDR3 coding DNA: TGTGCCAGCAGCTTAGAGGCAGGGGGTGGCAATCAGCCCCAGCATTTT.